This TCR beta chain emerged from a study of shared clonotypes between healthy human individuals. About the research overall: Two women and a few men aged 18 to 49 served as donors.

The V gene's germline CDR1 is SGHNT and CDR2 YYREEE (reference sequence). J gave up 10 bases and V 5 bases, and 9 bases lay outside the gene matches. The CDR3 sequence is 13 residues long. Method: immunoSEQ multiplex PCR; TCRdb's copy keeps in-frame clones and lacks some. There are approximately 640,000 clones in the sample; around 72% occur only once, and 1.5% to 2% lies in the top ten. Sequenced: memory CD4+ T cells sorted from blood. The subset denotes: CD45RA-negative fraction. This chain links TRBV5-4 with TRBJ1-1; 9 bases match TRBD1. This clonotype was sampled from a woman aged 25 to 45 in good health. CDR3 sequence: CASRSGTGNRAFF. The CDR3 nucleotides read TGTGCCAGCAGATCCGGGACAGGGAATCGAGCTTTCTTT.